Below, one T cell receptor (beta chain) is given with its context. Its binding antigen is unknown. No base quality values were provided; no much bigger clone lies one nucleotide off. This sample was taken from a study of T cell changes during pregnancy in multiple sclerosis (dated by TCRdb to the late 2010s). With respect to the entire study: The study looked at changes in the T cell repertoire across pregnancy in women with multiple sclerosis.

Ends trimmed: V by 0 bases, J by 8 bases; bases unmatched to a gene: 4. From the germline V gene (reference sequence), CDR1 is SGHKS and CDR2 is YYEKEE. Including the terminal cysteine and phenylalanine, the CDR3 comprises 14 residues. Only CDR3 DNA remains: 42 bases, in frame from the first base. Library preparation used the immunoSEQ multiplex PCR assay. As stored in TCRdb, this immuneACCESS dataset retains in-frame rearrangements with V and J assigned. A fraction of the clones does not appear; measured against another copy, unresolved V genes explain less than half of the discrepancy, and the remainder lacks a known reason. The sample yields over 30,000 clones; about 93% were counted once. Of the sample, around 0.69% is held by the ten largest clones.

The sample in question was CD4+ T cells from peripheral blood mononuclear cells, obtained in the second trimester of pregnancy. The source of this sequence is a female donor in good health, enrolled as a control in a pregnancy study. The chain is encoded by TRBV5-5 joined to TRBJ2-1, and 8 junctional nucleotides match TRBD1. In nucleotide form, the sequence is TGTGCCAGCAGCTTGGCGACAGGGGATGATGAGCAGTTCTTC. Translated, it gives CASSLATGDDEQFF. With all but the CDR3 taken from the reference TRBV5-5 and TRBJ2-1 genes, the full variable domain is: DAGVTQSPTHLIKTRGQQVTLRCSPISGHKSVSWYQQVLGQGPQFIFQYYEKEERGRGNFPDRFSARQFPNYSSELNVNALLLGDSALYLCASSLATGDDEQFFGPGTRLTVL.